This paragraph covers one T cell receptor beta chain sequence. Its specificity is not known. This record comes from a study of post-analysis software for immune sequencing data. At the level of the study: The patients showed relapsing-remitting, secondary progressive and progressive-relapsing multiple sclerosis courses.

Study results and limitations: The study found significantly lower normalized Chao1 diversity in multiple sclerosis patients than in controls. Elevated frequency relative to controls characterized roughly 5 TRBV segments in patients, TRBV5-6, TRBV5-1 and TRBV20-1 among them.

This CDR3 comprises 14 residues. CDR1 and CDR2 (germline): SGHTA, FQGNSA. Unique-molecular-identifier-tagged TCR beta cDNA libraries were used. TCRdb recomputed calls from the PCR reads with MiXCR, one row per CDR3 protein. The sample lists over 250,000 distinct CDR3 sequences, 35% to 45% occurring once. The source is a girl between 10 and 17 years old with multiple sclerosis. Sequencing was performed on blood. The rearrangement joins TRBV7-2 to TRBJ2-7; 8 bases fit TRBD1. The DNA end lines up better with TRBJ2-5; the J call may be wrong. The chain's CDR3 is CASSSRGPGETQYF. The CDR3, as DNA: TGTGCCAGCAGCTCCAGGGGGCCAGGGGAGACCCAGTACTTC.